This T cell receptor (beta chain) was recorded in a study of blood T cell repertoires in COVID-19. Overall study context: The origin of the acute and convalescent COVID-19 samples was the United States, Italy and Spain. Sources were T cells, B-cell-depleted T cells, or PBMCs; the material itself was cDNA or gDNA.

How the authors handled the data: Amplification with reference gene primers provided the estimates of nucleated cell counts. Sequenced by immunoSEQ multiplex PCR; TCRdb stores in-frame clones only, minus some. V, J and clone size are taken as reported in that table, and D and trimming were inferred from the DNA itself. Of about 40,000 clones detected, roughly nine tenths appear once; the ten largest clones hold approximately 20%. V shed 0 bases, J shed 6 bases, and the junction held 5 bases outside the gene matches. Per germline, CDR1 SGHNT and CDR2 YYREEE (reference sequence). The CDR3 length is 15 residues.

The chain recombines TRBV5-4 with TRBJ1-2, with 10 bases fitting TRBD1. This receptor was identified in a man over 45 in a cohort sampled during active COVID-19. Sequenced: peripheral blood. The CDR3 DNA follows: TGTGCCAGCAGCTTGGAAGGGACAGGGGTGGATGGCTACACCTTC. Translation: CASSLEGTGVDGYTF.